The next 18 T cell receptor beta chains were all read from a single sample in a study of blood T cell repertoires in COVID-19. Libraries were prepared by immunoSEQ multiplex PCR; TCRdb keeps only in-frame clonotypes and omits some of them. The sample has 250,000 to 400,000 clones, roughly 90% seen once. The sequencing sample was made of PBMCs or T cells enriched from blood (not recorded which). Source of these receptors: a man aged 55 to 70 who had recovered from COVID-19.

The rearrangement joins TRBV19 to TRBJ2-2; the match to TRBD1 covers 10 bases. This CDR3 region has 12 residues. Germline assignment: CDR1 LNHDA and CDR2 SQIVND (reference sequence). V shed 10 bases, J shed 6 bases, and the junction held 2 bases outside the gene matches. DNA for the CDR3: TGTGCCACCGGGACAGGGGCCGGGGAGCTGTTTTTT. It yields the protein CATGTGAGELFF.

The J gene is TRBJ2-7, the V gene TRBV19; the match to TRBD2 covers 7 bases. In germline, CDR1 is LNHDA, CDR2 SQIVND (reference sequence). CDR3 size: 17 residues. With 5 bases clipped from V and 3 bases from J, the junction kept 16 bases outside the gene matches. CDR3 loop: CASSGSSGWGGGYEQYF. CDR3 in DNA: TGTGCCAGTAGTGGGTCTAGCGGCTGGGGCGGCGGCTACGAGCAGTACTTC.

This rearrangement joins TRBV6-6 to TRBJ2-7, with a weak D call TRBD2 (6 bases). Trimming left V 4 bases short and J 0 bases short, with 16 bases between. This CDR3 spans 16 amino acids. Germline V lookup: CDR1 MNHNY, CDR2 SVGAGI (reference sequence). CDR3 loop: CASSSFGTLLSYEQYF. In nucleotides, the CDR3 is TGTGCCAGCAGTTCGTTCGGGACTCTCCTCTCCTACGAGCAGTACTTC.

This sequence joins TRBV10-3 and TRBJ2-7; possible D gene TRBD2, 6 bases. The CDR3 runs 13 residues. V dropped 10 bases and J dropped 3 bases, with 16 bases sitting between them. From germline, CDR1 is ENHRY and CDR2 SYGVKD. The CDR3 sequence is CATGAGGIYEQYF. The CDR3 DNA reads as TGTGCCACTGGGGCAGGAGGGATCTACGAGCAGTACTTC.

The chain joins TRBV2 to TRBJ2-5; 9 bases line up with TRBD2. The V and J ends lost 3 bases and 3 bases, in that order; junction bases with no gene match: 8. Germline CDR1 and CDR2: SNHLY and FYNNEI. CDR3 length: 16 residues. The CDR3 DNA sequence: TGTGCCAGCAGTGATGACCTAGCGGGAAATAAAGAGACCCAGTACTTC. It is translated as CASSDDLAGNKETQYF.

This sequence joins TRBV6-5 and TRBJ1-2, with TRBD1 as a possible D gene (5 bases). This CDR3 is 13 amino acids long. The V gene lost 7 bases and the J gene lost 10 bases, with 19 bases spanning the gap. CDR1 is MNHEY, CDR2 SVGAGI, per germline. The CDR3 sequence is CASTPGTQSHYTF. CDR3 sequence (DNA): TGTGCCAGCACTCCCGGGACTCAAAGCCACTACACCTTC.

V is TRBV24-1 and J is TRBJ2-1; D possibly corresponds to TRBD1 (6 bases). CDR3 size: 13 residues. V was cut by 2 bases and J by 11 bases, with 12 bases left in between. CDR1 is KGHDR and CDR2 is SFDVKD in the germline V gene. The CDR3 sequence: CATSDSSRDKQFF. The CDR3 region has the DNA TGTGCCACCAGTGATTCTTCCCGGGACAAGCAGTTCTTC.

V usage is TRBV4-3 and J usage is TRBJ2-3; possible D gene TRBD2, 5 bases. CDR1 and CDR2 (germline): LGHNA, YSLEER. CDR3 length: 18 amino acids. V gave up 0 bases and J gave up 3 bases, with 19 bases separating them. In nucleotides, the CDR3 is TGCGCCAGCAGCCAAGAAGGGAGAAACTCAGCCCGAACAGATACGCAGTATTTT. Translating it yields CASSQEGRNSARTDTQYF.

The genes are TRBV20-1 and TRBJ2-1; D unresolved. The V end was cut by 0 bases, the J end by 10 bases, with 7 bases between. Germline V CDR1 and CDR2: DFQATT, SNEGSKA (reference sequence). This CDR3 is built from 11 residues. CDR3 residues: CSARDANEQFF. In DNA, the CDR3 is TGCAGTGCTAGAGACGCGAACGAGCAGTTCTTC.

A single count supports this clone. This chain links TRBV4-2 with TRBJ2-7, with D tentatively TRBD1 (5 bases). Per germline, CDR1 LGHNA and CDR2 YNFKEQ. Deletions cut 0 bases from V and 2 bases from J, with 11 bases between. The CDR3 runs to 15 residues. The CDR3 nucleotides are TGTGCCAGCAGCCAAGAGAAGAAGGGGCCCTACGAGCAGTACTTC. Its protein is CASSQEKKGPYEQYF.

Only one count was recorded for this clone. The CDR3 reads CSVEQGTGELFF. The DNA for the CDR3 is TGCAGCGTTGAGCAGGGCACCGGGGAGCTGTTTTTT. The V call is TRBV29-1, the J call TRBJ2-2, with a weak D call TRBD1 (5 bases). Germline V CDR1 and CDR2: SQVTM, ANQGSEA. The ends were cut back, 3 bases at V and 4 bases at J, with 6 bases in the middle. This CDR3 has 12 residues.

The gene calls are TRBV7-9 and TRBJ1-2, with 9 bases aligning to TRBD1. Germline CDR1 reads SEHNR; CDR2 reads FQNEAQ (reference sequence). The trim removed 5 bases at V and 6 bases at J, leaving 10 bases unmatched. The CDR3 covers 15 residues. CDR3 residues: CASSTNRGQVDGYTF. CDR3 bases: TGTGCCAGCAGCACAAACAGGGGGCAGGTCGATGGCTACACCTTC. Complete variable domain (other parts from reference TRBV7-9 and TRBJ1-2): DTGVSQNPRHKITKRGQNVTFRCDPISEHNRLYWYRQTLGQGPEFLTYFQNEAQLEKSRLLSDRFSAERPKGSFSTLEIQRTEQGDSAMYLCASSTNRGQVDGYTFGSGTRLTVV.

The J gene is TRBJ1-1, the V gene TRBV5-6; 8 bases are shared with TRBD1. The CDR3 spans 13 residues. CDR1 and CDR2 from the germline V gene are SGHDT and YYEEEE. Unmatched junction bases numbered 5, after V lost 4 bases and J lost 6 bases. DNA of the CDR3: TGTGCCAGCAGCGTATCAGGGGGCTCTGAAGCTTTCTTT. Its protein product is CASSVSGGSEAFF. The full variable domain, completed using reference TRBV5-6 and TRBJ1-1, is DAGVTQSPTHLIKTRGQQVTLRCSPKSGHDTVSWYQQALGQGPQFIFQYYEEEERQRGNFPDRFSGHQFPNYSSELNVNALLLGDSALYLCASSVSGGSEAFFGQGTRLTVV.

The V call is TRBV7-2, the J call TRBJ1-4; TRBD1 matches 10 bases. CDR1 SGHTA and CDR2 FQGNSA come from the germline V gene. The V and J ends lost 3 bases and 7 bases, in that order; junction bases with no gene match: 2. The CDR3 consists of 14 residues. CDR3 region: CASSFWDRGEKLFF. The DNA for the CDR3 is TGTGCCAGCAGCTTTTGGGACAGGGGTGAAAAACTGTTTTTT.

The genes are TRBV7-8 and TRBJ1-1; TRBD1 might be the D (5 bases). Germline V gives CDR1 SGHVS, CDR2 FQNEAQ. The CDR3 length is 12 residues. V was shortened by 5 bases and J by 6 bases, with 10 bases between the two germline ends. CDR3 in DNA: TGTGCCAGCAGCCTCTGGGGGGCTGAAGCTTTCTTT. It encodes CASSLWGAEAFF.

The J gene is TRBJ2-2, the V gene TRBV2; D not resolved. The CDR3 extends over 13 amino acids. The ends were cut back, 3 bases at V and 11 bases at J, with 13 bases in the middle. Looked up from germline, CDR1 is SNHLY and CDR2 is FYNNEI. The CDR3 nucleotides are TGTGCCAGCAGTGATGGGCGTTCTTTCGAGCTGTTTTTT. The encoded protein is CASSDGRSFELFF.

The chain employs TRBV28 and TRBJ2-3, with 7 bases identical to TRBD2. Trimming cost V 3 bases and J 2 bases; bases outside gene matches: 20. Germline CDR1 is MDHEN and CDR2 is SYDVKM. The length of the CDR3 is 20 residues. The CDR3 DNA follows: TGTGCCAGCAGTTTGACTAGCTCCTACGCGCGCAAGGAGTACACAGATACGCAGTATTTT. This gives the protein CASSLTSSYARKEYTDTQYF.

The V and J genes are TRBV6-6 and TRBJ2-2; 9 positions agree with TRBD2. Per the germline V gene, CDR1 is MNHNY and CDR2 is SVGAGI (reference sequence). CDR3 length: 17 residues. V lost 5 bases, J lost 5 bases, and 12 bases stayed unmatched. In DNA, the CDR3 is TGTGCCAGCAGTCCCGCTGCGGGAGGGCCAGGGACCGGGGAGCTGTTTTTT. The encoded protein is CASSPAAGGPGTGELFF.